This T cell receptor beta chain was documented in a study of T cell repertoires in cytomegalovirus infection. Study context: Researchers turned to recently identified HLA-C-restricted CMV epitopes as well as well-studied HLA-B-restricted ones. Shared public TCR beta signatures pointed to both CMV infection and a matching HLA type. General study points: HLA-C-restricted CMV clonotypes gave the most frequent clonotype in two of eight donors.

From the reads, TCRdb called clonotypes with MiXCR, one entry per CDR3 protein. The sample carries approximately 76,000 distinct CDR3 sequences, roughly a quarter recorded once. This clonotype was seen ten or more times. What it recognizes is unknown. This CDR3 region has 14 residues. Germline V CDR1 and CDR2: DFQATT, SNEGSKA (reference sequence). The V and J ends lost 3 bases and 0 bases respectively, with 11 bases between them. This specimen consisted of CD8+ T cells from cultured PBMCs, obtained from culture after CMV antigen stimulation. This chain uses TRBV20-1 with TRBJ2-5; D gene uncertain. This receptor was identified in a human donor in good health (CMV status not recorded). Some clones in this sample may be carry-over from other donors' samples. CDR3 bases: TGCAGTGCTAGTTGGTGGAGAAACCAAGAGACCCAGTACTTC. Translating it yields CSASWWRNQETQYF.